Listed here are 23 T cell receptor beta chains from one sample, sequenced in a study of shared clonotypes between healthy human individuals. Positive CCR7 selection of CD45RO-negative cells yielded the naive CD8 cells, and terminally differentiated effector memory CD45RA+ cells were excluded. Assay: immunoSEQ multiplex PCR; the TCRdb copy retains only in-frame clones and omits some. The sample gives 760,000 or so clones, around 96% of which show up once; around 0.21% is in the top ten. The sample comprised naive CD8+ T cells sorted from blood. The receptors here all came from a man under 40 in good health.

Regarding this clone: This sample also contains other DNA sequences that code for the same CDR3. The CDR3 spells CASTLGLGLAKNIQYF. CDR3 in DNA: TGTGCCAGCACCTTAGGGTTGGGGCTAGCCAAAAACATTCAGTACTTC. V gene TRBV2 combines with J gene TRBJ2-4; TRBD1 is a possible D gene (5 bases). The CDR3 consists of 16 residues. Between the trimmed V and J ends, which lost 7 bases and 0 bases, there was a span of 16 bases. Per germline, CDR1 SNHLY and CDR2 FYNNEI.

The chain links TRBV27 to TRBJ2-7; 9 bases fit TRBD2. Unmatched junction bases numbered 12, after V lost 5 bases and J lost 1 base. Germline V CDR1 and CDR2: MNHEY, SMNVEV (reference sequence). CDR3 length: 17 amino acids. The CDR3 loop is CASSPRGLAKTSYEQYF. CDR3 nucleotide sequence: TGTGCCAGCAGTCCCAGGGGACTAGCAAAAACTTCCTACGAGCAGTACTTC.

This chain uses TRBV27 with TRBJ2-1; no definite D call. The V gene lost 5 bases and the J gene lost 6 bases, with 8 bases spanning the gap. The V gene's germline CDR1 is MNHEY and CDR2 SMNVEV (reference sequence). This CDR3 region has 12 residues. For the CDR3, the DNA is TGTGCCAGCAGTCCCCTTGCCAATGAGCAGTTCTTC. Protein: CASSPLANEQFF.

The chain is built from TRBV4-1 and TRBJ1-5; 11 bases agree with TRBD1. This CDR3 has 17 amino acids. The V gene's germline CDR1 is MGHRA and CDR2 YSYEKL. V was pared by 0 bases and J by 7 bases, with 8 bases of the junction left unmatched. The CDR3 DNA reads TGCGCCAGCAGCCAAGATCCAGGGACAGGGGGAAGGCAGCCCCAGCATTTT. The encoded protein is CASSQDPGTGGRQPQHF.

The sample holds a few counts of this clone. V gene TRBV9 combines with J gene TRBJ2-5; 10 positions match TRBD1. V shed 3 bases, J shed 9 bases, and the junction held 14 bases outside the gene matches. This CDR3 comprises 16 residues. Germline CDR1 SGDLS, CDR2 YYNGEE. CDR3 sequence reads: CASSADGTGALWAQYF. The CDR3 region has the DNA TGTGCCAGCAGCGCGGACGGGACAGGGGCCTTGTGGGCCCAGTACTTC.

The chain links TRBV27 to TRBJ2-7; D unresolved. V was cut by 8 bases and J by 6 bases, with 23 bases left in between. CDR1 is MNHEY and CDR2 is SMNVEV in the germline V gene (reference sequence). The CDR3 covers 15 residues. The CDR3 sequence is CASGHLGSAALEQYF. The CDR3, as DNA: TGTGCCAGCGGGCACTTGGGAAGCGCGGCCCTCGAGCAGTACTTC.

The rearrangement joins TRBV19 to TRBJ2-7, with TRBD2 matching over 9 bases. CDR1 is LNHDA and CDR2 is SQIVND in the germline V gene (reference sequence). The CDR3 spans 14 residues. Unmatched junction bases numbered 10, after V lost 7 bases and J lost 6 bases. In DNA form, the CDR3 reads TGTGCCAGTACGGGGCGGGAGGGCCTCGGCGAGCAGTACTTC. Translated: CASTGREGLGEQYF. The variable domain in full, with the rest retrieved from reference TRBV19 and TRBJ2-7, is DGGITQSPKYLFRKEGQNVTLSCEQNLNHDAMYWYRQDPGQGLRLIYYSQIVNDFQKGDIAEGYSVSREKKESFPLTVTSAQKNPTAFYLCASTGREGLGEQYFGPGTRLTVT.

This clone was picked up a small number of times. This rearrangement joins TRBV5-1 to TRBJ2-2; D gene uncertain. Trimming cost V 2 bases and J 7 bases, with 9 bases left between them. The CDR3 length is 13 residues. Per the germline V gene, CDR1 is SGHRS and CDR2 is YFSETQ. CDR3 nucleotide sequence: TGCGCCAGCAGCTTTAGGGCTGTCGGGGAGCTGTTTTTT. Translating it yields CASSFRAVGELFF.

This clone was counted a single time. The chain has TRBV11-2 and TRBJ2-7, with TRBD1 matching over 9 bases. CDR3 size: 14 residues. The germline gives CDR1 SGHAT, CDR2 FQNNGV. With 5 bases clipped from V and 2 bases from J, the junction kept 4 bases outside the gene matches. The CDR3 region is CASSPGQGPYEQYF. For the CDR3, the DNA is TGTGCCAGCAGCCCGGGACAGGGTCCCTACGAGCAGTACTTC.

This clone occurred a few times. The J gene is TRBJ1-1, the V gene TRBV11-1; D is uncertain. The CDR3 has 13 amino acids. V lost 1 base and J lost 6, with 9 bases in between. Germline assignment: CDR1 SGHAT and CDR2 FQDESV (reference sequence). The DNA for the CDR3 is TGTGCCAGCAGCTTAGTTGCGGAGCCTGAAGCTTTCTTT. This translates into CASSLVAEPEAFF.

The chain carries TRBV10-1 and TRBJ2-1; 9 nucleotides agree with TRBD1. Germline values: CDR1 WNHNN, CDR2 SYGVQD (reference sequence). The V segment lost 3 bases and the J segment 1 base; nucleotides outside the gene matches: 19. This CDR3 comprises 21 residues. This chain's CDR3 is CASSESVAGDRVLSSYNEQFF. The CDR3 coding sequence is TGCGCCAGCAGTGAATCAGTGGCTGGGGACAGGGTTCTTAGTTCCTACAATGAGCAGTTCTTC.

This sequence joins TRBV23-1 and TRBJ1-1; D gene ambiguous. TRBV23-1 is known as an ORF, though its function is uncertain. CDR3 length: 13 amino acids. V was pared by 0 bases and J by 4 bases, with 6 bases between. The CDR3 DNA sequence: TGCGCCAGCAGTCAATCTAGAGCCACTGAAGCTTTCTTT. This encodes CASSQSRATEAFF.

This chain uses TRBV7-8 with TRBJ2-7, with 10 positions matching TRBD2. The length of the CDR3 is 16 residues. With V trimmed by 0 bases and J by 4 bases, 6 bases remained unmatched. Per germline, CDR1 SGHVS and CDR2 FQNEAQ. CDR3 amino acids: CASSLAASGSLYEQYF. CDR3 nucleotides: TGTGCCAGCAGCTTAGCCGCTAGCGGGAGTCTTTACGAGCAGTACTTC.

This sequence joins TRBV28 and TRBJ1-5; no reliable D call. This CDR3 is built from 12 residues. V gave up 6 bases and J gave up 6 bases, with 9 bases separating them. Germline V lookup: CDR1 MDHEN, CDR2 SYDVKM. CDR3 residues: CASSPPAQPQHF. The CDR3 nucleotides read TGTGCCAGCAGCCCTCCCGCTCAGCCCCAGCATTTT.

Only one count was recorded for this clone. V gene TRBV29-1 combines with J gene TRBJ2-7; TRBD1 aligns across 9 bases. V lost 4 bases to trimming and J lost 3 bases; unmatched junction nucleotides: 7. The germline V gene has CDR1 SQVTM and CDR2 ANQGSEA. The CDR3 extends over 14 amino acids. As DNA, the CDR3 is TGCAGCGTTGGTTTGGGACAGGGTTTCTACGAGCAGTACTTC. This encodes CSVGLGQGFYEQYF.

This chain connects TRBV5-1 to TRBJ2-7; TRBD2 matches 10 bases. Germline V CDR1 and CDR2: SGHRS, YFSETQ. Trimming at V came to 0 bases and at J to 0 bases, leaving 9 bases not matched to a gene. This CDR3 has 18 amino acids. The CDR3 DNA follows: TGCGCCAGCAGCTTGGTGGCTAGCGGGAGATTGGGCTCCTACGAGCAGTACTTC. Translating gives CASSLVASGRLGSYEQYF.

The gene calls are TRBV11-2 and TRBJ2-5; 9 bases map to TRBD2. Germline lookup yields CDR1 SGHAT and CDR2 FQNNGV. V lost 1 base, J lost 2 bases, and 5 bases stayed unmatched. The CDR3 is 16 amino acids. CDR3 residues: CASSLGTSETQETQYF. The CDR3 DNA is TGTGCCAGCAGCTTAGGGACTAGCGAAACGCAAGAGACCCAGTACTTC.

This clone was observed once. This chain uses TRBV30 with TRBJ1-4; 7 nucleotides agree with TRBD1. The ends lost 5 bases at V and 1 base at J; junction bases unmatched: 1. Germline V gene sequence: CDR1 GTSNPN, CDR2 SVGIG (reference sequence). The CDR3 is made up of 13 amino acids. CDR3 amino acids: CAWDRETNEKLFF. The DNA of the CDR3 is TGTGCCTGGGACAGGGAAACTAATGAAAAACTGTTTTTT.

The chain employs TRBV6-5 and TRBJ2-7; 13 bases map to TRBD2. Trimming cost V 8 bases and J 2 bases; bases outside gene matches: 3. Germline CDR1 and CDR2: MNHEY and SVGAGI. The CDR3 consists of 14 residues. In nucleotides, the CDR3 is TGTGCCAGCGCTACTAGCGGGAGGGCCTACGAGCAGTACTTC. Protein product: CASATSGRAYEQYF.

The table lists this clone with a count of one. V is TRBV18 and J is TRBJ2-7; 7 bases match TRBD2. Trimming at V came to 6 bases and at J to 7 bases, leaving 15 bases not matched to a gene. CDR1 is KGHSH and CDR2 is LQKENI in the germline V gene. The CDR3 is 15 amino acids. CDR3 amino acids: CASSLIGRERNEQYF. CDR3 sequence (DNA): TGTGCCAGCTCTCTTATAGGGCGGGAGAGGAATGAGCAGTACTTC. Using reference TRBV18 and TRBJ2-7 for the parts outside the CDR3, the full variable domain is NAGVMQNPRHLVRRRGQEARLRCSPMKGHSHVYWYRQLPEEGLKFMVYLQKENIIDESGMPKERFSAEFPKEGPSILRIQQVVRGDSAAYFCASSLIGRERNEQYFGPGTRLTVT.

This clone was observed once. The V and J genes are TRBV10-3 and TRBJ1-1; unclear D gene. Germline assignment: CDR1 ENHRY and CDR2 SYGVKD. This CDR3 is 13 amino acids long. The V end was cut by 2 bases, the J end by 6 bases, with 10 bases between. The CDR3 DNA reads TGTGCCATCAGTGAGCTCTATGGGGCTGAAGCTTTCTTT. Translated, it gives CAISELYGAEAFF.

J is TRBJ2-5 and V is TRBV2; D not resolved. CDR1 and CDR2 (germline): SNHLY, FYNNEI. The V end was cut by 0 bases, the J end by 3 bases, with 11 bases between. The length of the CDR3 is 15 residues. The CDR3 loop is CASSEAYRIEETQYF. In DNA form, the CDR3 reads TGTGCCAGCAGTGAAGCCTACAGAATAGAAGAGACCCAGTACTTC.

The chain links TRBV7-6 to TRBJ2-7; D possibly uses TRBD1 or TRBD2 (5 bases each). The V and J ends lost 4 bases and 3 bases respectively, with 13 bases between them. The germline CDR1 and CDR2 sequences are SGHVS and FNYEAQ. The CDR3 loop spans 14 amino acids. The CDR3 DNA sequence: TGTGCCAGCAGCTCCCCCGGGGCCGACTACGAGCAGTACTTC. Protein sequence: CASSSPGADYEQYF.